The next 5 T cell receptor beta chains were all read from a single sample in a study of naive and memory T cell subsets. Treatment: skin biopsy from PPD injection site in Mantoux-positive individual. TCR cDNA received a 3' ligated oligonucleotide that carried a UMI. Ligated cDNA underwent four rounds of PCR with nested alpha and beta constant region primers and SP2. TCRdb called the UMI-ligation and nested PCR reads again in MiXCR, with one record for every CDR3 protein. The table shows 20,000 to 25,000 distinct CDR3 sequences, with 6% occurring only once. Sequencing was performed on skin, taken from a tuberculin skin test site. All receptors derive from an adult in good health.

This clonotype was detected ten times or more. This chain joins TRBV29-1 and TRBJ2-1; 11 bases line up with TRBD2. Germline lookup yields CDR1 SQVTM and CDR2 ANQGSEA. With 0 bases clipped from V and 6 bases from J, the junction kept 7 bases outside the gene matches. The CDR3 runs to 16 residues. The CDR3 loop reads CSVEELAGVRRNEQFF. Here the CDR3 DNA reads TGCAGCGTTGAAGAACTAGCGGGAGTGCGTCGCAATGAGCAGTTCTTC.

This clonotype was seen repeatedly, ten times or more. This sequence joins TRBV7-3 and TRBJ2-7, with D unresolved. This CDR3 has 13 amino acids. Germline lookup yields CDR1 SGHTA and CDR2 FQGTGA. The V end was cut by 1 base, the J end by 6 bases, with 10 bases between. The CDR3 nucleotides are TGTGCCAGCAGCTTAAGTCAAGTAACCGAGCAGTACTTC. Amino acid sequence: CASSLSQVTEQYF.

This clonotype occurred a few times. This rearrangement joins TRBV7-9 to TRBJ1-1; D gene unclear. CDR1 and CDR2 (germline): SEHNR, FQNEAQ (reference sequence). V gave up 4 bases and J gave up 4 bases, with 19 bases separating them. The length of the CDR3 is 16 residues. The CDR3 is CASSSPVYDSGTEAFF. The CDR3 DNA reads TGTGCCAGCAGCTCCCCCGTTTATGACTCCGGCACTGAAGCTTTCTTT.

This sequence joins TRBV4-3 and TRBJ1-4; D is unresolved. The germline CDR1 and CDR2 sequences are LGHNA and YSLEER. V shed 1 base and J shed 8 bases, with 20 bases lying between them. The CDR3 sequence is 17 residues long. DNA of the CDR3: TGCGCCAGCAGCCAAGGTTTCCCTATAGGGAGCGGGGAAAAACTGTTTTTT. The encoded protein is CASSQGFPIGSGEKLFF.

There are many counts of this clonotype. The chain is built from TRBV9 and TRBJ2-1, with 12 nucleotides matching TRBD2. CDR1 is SGDLS, CDR2 YYNGEE, per germline. This CDR3 spans 16 amino acids. V trimming: 0 bases; J trimming: 6 bases; junction bases outside the gene matches: 4. The CDR3 region is CASSVGGLAGSNEQFF. In DNA form, the CDR3 reads TGTGCCAGCAGCGTAGGGGGACTAGCGGGCTCCAATGAGCAGTTCTTC. The complete variable domain, with remaining parts taken from reference TRBV9 and TRBJ2-1, reads DSGVTQTPKHLITATGQRVTLRCSPRSGDLSVYWYQQSLDQGLQFLIQYYNGEERAKGNILERFSAQQFPDLHSELNLSSLELGDSALYFCASSVGGLAGSNEQFFGPGTRLTVL.